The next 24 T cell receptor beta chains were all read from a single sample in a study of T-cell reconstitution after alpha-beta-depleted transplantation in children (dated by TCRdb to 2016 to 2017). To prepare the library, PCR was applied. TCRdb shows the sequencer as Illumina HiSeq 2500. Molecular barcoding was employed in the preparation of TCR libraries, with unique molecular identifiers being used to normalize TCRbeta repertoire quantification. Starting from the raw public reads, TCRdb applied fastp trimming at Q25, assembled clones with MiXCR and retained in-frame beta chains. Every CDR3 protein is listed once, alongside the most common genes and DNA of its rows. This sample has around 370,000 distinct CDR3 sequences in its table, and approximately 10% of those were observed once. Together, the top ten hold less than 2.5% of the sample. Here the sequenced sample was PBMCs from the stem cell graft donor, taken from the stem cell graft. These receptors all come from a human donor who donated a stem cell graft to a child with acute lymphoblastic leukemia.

The CDR3 protein is CASSPGTGGPYNEQFF. The CDR3 bases are TGTGCCAGCAGCCCCGGGACAGGGGGTCCCTACAATGAGCAGTTCTTC. The V call is TRBV7-6, the J call TRBJ2-1; 11 nucleotides match TRBD1. The ends lost 5 bases at V and 2 bases at J; junction bases unmatched: 5. CDR1 is SGHVS and CDR2 is FNYEAQ in the germline V gene. The CDR3 sequence is 16 residues long.

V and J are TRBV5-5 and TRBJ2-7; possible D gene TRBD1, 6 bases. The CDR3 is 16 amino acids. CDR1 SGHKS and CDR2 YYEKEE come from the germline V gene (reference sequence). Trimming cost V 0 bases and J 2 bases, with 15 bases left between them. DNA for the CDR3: TGTGCCAGCAGCTTGGTTTCCCGGACAGTTACCTACGAGCAGTACTTC. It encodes CASSLVSRTVTYEQYF.

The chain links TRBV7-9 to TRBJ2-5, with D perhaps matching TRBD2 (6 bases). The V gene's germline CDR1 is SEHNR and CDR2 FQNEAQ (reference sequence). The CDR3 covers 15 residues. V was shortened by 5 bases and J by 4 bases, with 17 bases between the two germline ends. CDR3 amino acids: CASSASSGVRETQYF. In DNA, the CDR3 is TGTGCCAGCAGCGCCTCCTCGGGGGTGCGAGAGACCCAGTACTTC.

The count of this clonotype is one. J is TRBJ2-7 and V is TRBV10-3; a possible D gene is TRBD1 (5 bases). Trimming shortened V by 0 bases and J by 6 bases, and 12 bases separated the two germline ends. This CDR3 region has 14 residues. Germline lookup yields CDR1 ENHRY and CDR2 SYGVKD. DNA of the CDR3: TGTGCCATCAGTGAGTCGCAAATAGGGGCCGAGCAGTACTTC. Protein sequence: CAISESQIGAEQYF.

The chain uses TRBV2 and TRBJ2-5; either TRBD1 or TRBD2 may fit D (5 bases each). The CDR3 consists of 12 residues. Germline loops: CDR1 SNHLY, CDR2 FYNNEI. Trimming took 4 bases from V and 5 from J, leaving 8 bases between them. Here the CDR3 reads CASSGGWETQYF. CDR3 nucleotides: TGTGCCAGCAGTGGGGGGTGGGAGACCCAGTACTTC. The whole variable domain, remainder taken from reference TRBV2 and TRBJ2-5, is EPEVTQTPSHQVTQMGQEVILRCVPISNHLYFYWYRQILGQKVEFLVSFYNNEISEKSEIFDDQFSVERPDGSNFTLKIRSTKLEDSAMYFCASSGGWETQYFGPGTRLLVL.

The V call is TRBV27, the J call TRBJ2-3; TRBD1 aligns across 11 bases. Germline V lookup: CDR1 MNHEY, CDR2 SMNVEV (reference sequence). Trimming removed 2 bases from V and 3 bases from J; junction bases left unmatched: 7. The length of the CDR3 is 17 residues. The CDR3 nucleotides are TGTGCCAGCAGTTTAAAGTCGCGGGACAGGGGGACAGATACGCAGTATTTT. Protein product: CASSLKSRDRGTDTQYF.

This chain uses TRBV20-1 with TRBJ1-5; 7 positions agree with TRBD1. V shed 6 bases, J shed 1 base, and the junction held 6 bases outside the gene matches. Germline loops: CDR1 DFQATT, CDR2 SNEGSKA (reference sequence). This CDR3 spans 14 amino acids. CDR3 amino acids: CSARTQGSNQPQHF. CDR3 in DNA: TGCAGTGCGAGGACACAGGGGAGCAATCAGCCCCAGCATTTT.

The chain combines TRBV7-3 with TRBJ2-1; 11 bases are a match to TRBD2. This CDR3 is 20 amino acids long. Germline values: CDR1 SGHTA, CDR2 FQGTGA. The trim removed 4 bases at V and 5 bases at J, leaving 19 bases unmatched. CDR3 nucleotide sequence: TGTGCCAGCAGCTCGCCCGGGACTAGCGGAATTTCAGTGTGGGACAATGAGCAGTTCTTC. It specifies CASSSPGTSGISVWDNEQFF.

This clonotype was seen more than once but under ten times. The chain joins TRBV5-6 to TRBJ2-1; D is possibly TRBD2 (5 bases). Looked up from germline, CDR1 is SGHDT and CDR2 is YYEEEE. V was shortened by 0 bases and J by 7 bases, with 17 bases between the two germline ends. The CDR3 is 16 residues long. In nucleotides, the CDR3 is TGTGCCAGCAGCTTGGCTCCGAGGGTAGTGATAAATGAGCAGTTCTTC. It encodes CASSLAPRVVINEQFF.

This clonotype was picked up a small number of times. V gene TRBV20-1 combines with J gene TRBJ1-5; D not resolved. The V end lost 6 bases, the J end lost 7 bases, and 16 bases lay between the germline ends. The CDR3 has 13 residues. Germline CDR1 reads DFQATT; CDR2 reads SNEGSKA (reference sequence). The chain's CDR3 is CSALEEVEQPQHF. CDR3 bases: TGCAGTGCCCTCGAGGAGGTGGAACAGCCCCAGCATTTT.

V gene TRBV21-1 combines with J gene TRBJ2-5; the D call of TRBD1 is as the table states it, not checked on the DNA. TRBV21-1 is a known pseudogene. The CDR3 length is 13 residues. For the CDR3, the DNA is TGTGCCAGCAGCAGACAGGGGAAGGAGACCCAGTACTTC. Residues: CASSRQGKETQYF.

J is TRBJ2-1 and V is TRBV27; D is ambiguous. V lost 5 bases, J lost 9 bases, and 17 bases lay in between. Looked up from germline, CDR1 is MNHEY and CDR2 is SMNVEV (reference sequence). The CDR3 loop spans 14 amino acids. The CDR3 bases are TGTGCCAGCAGTCACGGAAATTTAGGGTTTGAGCAGTTCTTC. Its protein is CASSHGNLGFEQFF.

The CDR3 bases are TGTGCCAGCAGCTCCTCTGGCCAGCGGGACGAATACGAGCAGTACTTC. Translation gives CASSSSGQRDEYEQYF. The chain carries TRBV7-9 and TRBJ2-7, with 7 bases lining up with TRBD2. CDR3 size: 16 residues. CDR1 and CDR2 from the germline V gene are SEHNR and FQNEAQ (reference sequence). J lost 4 bases, V lost 4 bases, and 13 bases had no gene match.

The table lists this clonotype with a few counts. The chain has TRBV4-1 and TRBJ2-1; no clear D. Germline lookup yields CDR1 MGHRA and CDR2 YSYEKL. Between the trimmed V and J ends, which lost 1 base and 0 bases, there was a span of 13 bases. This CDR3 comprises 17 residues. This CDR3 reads CASSQASRTSSYNEQFF. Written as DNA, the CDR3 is TGCGCCAGCAGCCAAGCGTCGCGGACGAGCTCCTACAATGAGCAGTTCTTC.

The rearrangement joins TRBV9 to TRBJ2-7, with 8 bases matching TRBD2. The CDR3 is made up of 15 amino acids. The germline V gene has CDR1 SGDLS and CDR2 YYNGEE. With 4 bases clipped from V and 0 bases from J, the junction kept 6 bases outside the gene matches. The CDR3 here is CASSSLAGSSYEQYF. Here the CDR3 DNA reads TGTGCCAGCAGCTCCCTAGCGGGTAGCTCCTACGAGCAGTACTTC.

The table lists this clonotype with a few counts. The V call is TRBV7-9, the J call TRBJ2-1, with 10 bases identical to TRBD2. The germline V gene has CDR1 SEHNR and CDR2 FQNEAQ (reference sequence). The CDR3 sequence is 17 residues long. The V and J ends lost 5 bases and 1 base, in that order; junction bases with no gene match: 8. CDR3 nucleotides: TGTGCCAGCAGCCCAAGTCTTAGCGGGAGGTCCTACAATGAGCAGTTCTTC. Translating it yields CASSPSLSGRSYNEQFF.

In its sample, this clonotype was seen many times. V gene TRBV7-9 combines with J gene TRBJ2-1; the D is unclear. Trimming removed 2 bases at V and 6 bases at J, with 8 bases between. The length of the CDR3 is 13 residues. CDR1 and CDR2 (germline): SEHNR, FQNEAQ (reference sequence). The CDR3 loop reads CASSLIPFNEQFF. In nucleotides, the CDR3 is TGTGCCAGCAGCTTAATACCTTTCAATGAGCAGTTCTTC. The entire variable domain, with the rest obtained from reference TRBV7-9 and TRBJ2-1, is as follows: DTGVSQNPRHKITKRGQNVTFRCDPISEHNRLYWYRQTLGQGPEFLTYFQNEAQLEKSRLLSDRFSAERPKGSFSTLEIQRTEQGDSAMYLCASSLIPFNEQFFGPGTRLTVL.

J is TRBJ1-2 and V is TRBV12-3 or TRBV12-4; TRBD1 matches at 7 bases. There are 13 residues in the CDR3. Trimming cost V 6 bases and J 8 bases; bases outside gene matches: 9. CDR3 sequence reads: CASRRQGPGGYTF. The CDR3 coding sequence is TGTGCCAGCAGGAGACAGGGCCCGGGGGGCTACACCTTC.

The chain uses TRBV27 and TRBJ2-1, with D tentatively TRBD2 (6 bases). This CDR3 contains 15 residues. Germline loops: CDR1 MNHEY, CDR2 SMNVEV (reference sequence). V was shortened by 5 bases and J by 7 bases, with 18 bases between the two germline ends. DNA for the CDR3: TGTGCCAGCAGTGAGGGACTCGCCTCGTGGAATGAGCAGTTCTTC. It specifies CASSEGLASWNEQFF.

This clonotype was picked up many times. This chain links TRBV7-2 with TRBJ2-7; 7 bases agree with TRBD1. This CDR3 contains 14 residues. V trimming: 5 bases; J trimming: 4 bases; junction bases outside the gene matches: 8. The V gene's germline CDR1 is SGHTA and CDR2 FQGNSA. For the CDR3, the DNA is TGTGCCAGCAGCCGACAGGGAAGGGGTTACGAGCAGTACTTC. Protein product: CASSRQGRGYEQYF.

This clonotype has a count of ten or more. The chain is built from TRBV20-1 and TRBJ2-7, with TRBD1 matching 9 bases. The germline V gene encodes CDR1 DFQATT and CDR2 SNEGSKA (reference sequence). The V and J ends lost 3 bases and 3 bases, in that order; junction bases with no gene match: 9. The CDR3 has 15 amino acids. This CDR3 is CSASGTGSTLYEQYF. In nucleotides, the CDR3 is TGCAGTGCTAGTGGGACAGGGAGTACGCTCTACGAGCAGTACTTC.

As DNA, the CDR3 is TGTGCCAGCACTCGACAGTACCAAGAGACCCAGTACTTC. It translates to CASTRQYQETQYF. This chain links TRBV28 with TRBJ2-5; a possible D gene is TRBD1 (5 bases). Germline CDR1 and CDR2: MDHEN and SYDVKM. The CDR3 consists of 13 residues. The V end lost 7 bases, the J end lost 0 bases, and 9 bases lay between the germline ends.

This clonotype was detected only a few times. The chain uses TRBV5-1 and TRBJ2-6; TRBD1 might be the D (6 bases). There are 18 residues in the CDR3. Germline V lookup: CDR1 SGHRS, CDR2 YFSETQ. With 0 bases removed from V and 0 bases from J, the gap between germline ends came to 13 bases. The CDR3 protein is CASSLVQGEGSGANVLTF. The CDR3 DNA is TGCGCCAGCAGCTTGGTACAGGGAGAAGGCTCTGGGGCCAACGTCCTGACTTTC.

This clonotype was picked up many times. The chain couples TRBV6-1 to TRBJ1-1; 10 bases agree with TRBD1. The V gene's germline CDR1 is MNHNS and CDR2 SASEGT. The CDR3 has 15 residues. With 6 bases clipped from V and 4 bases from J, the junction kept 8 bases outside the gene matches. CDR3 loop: CASRRTGTGATEAFF. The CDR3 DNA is TGTGCCAGCAGGCGTACCGGGACAGGGGCCACTGAAGCTTTCTTT.